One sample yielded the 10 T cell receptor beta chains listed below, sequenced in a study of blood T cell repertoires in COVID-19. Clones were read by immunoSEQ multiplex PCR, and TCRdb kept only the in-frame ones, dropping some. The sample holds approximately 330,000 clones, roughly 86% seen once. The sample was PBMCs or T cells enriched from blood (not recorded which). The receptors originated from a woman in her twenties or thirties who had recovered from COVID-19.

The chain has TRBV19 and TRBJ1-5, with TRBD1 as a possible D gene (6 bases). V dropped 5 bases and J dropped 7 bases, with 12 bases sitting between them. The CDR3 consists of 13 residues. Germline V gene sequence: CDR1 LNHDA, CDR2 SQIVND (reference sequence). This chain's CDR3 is CASSQQGDQPQHF. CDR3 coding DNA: TGTGCCAGTAGTCAACAGGGAGACCAGCCCCAGCATTTT.

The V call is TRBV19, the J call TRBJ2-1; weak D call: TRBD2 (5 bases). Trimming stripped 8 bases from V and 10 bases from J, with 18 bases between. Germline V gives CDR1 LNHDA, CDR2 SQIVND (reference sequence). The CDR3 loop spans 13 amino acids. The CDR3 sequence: CASSRTGRSEQFF. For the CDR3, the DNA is TGTGCCAGTTCTCGGACTGGGCGGAGCGAGCAGTTCTTC.

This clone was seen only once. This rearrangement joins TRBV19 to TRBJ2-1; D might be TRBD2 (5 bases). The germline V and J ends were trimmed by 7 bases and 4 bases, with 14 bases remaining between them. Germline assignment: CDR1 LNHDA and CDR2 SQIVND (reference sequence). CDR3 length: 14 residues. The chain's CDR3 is CASKLAGRYNEQFF. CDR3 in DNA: TGTGCCAGTAAGCTAGCCGGAAGATACAATGAGCAGTTCTTC.

CDR3: CAWKRQSNTEAFF. CDR3 nucleotide sequence: TGTGCCTGGAAAAGACAGTCGAACACTGAAGCTTTCTTT. This rearrangement joins TRBV30 to TRBJ1-1, with D tentatively TRBD1 (5 bases). The V gene lost 4 bases and the J gene lost 1 base, with 10 bases spanning the gap. Per germline, CDR1 GTSNPN and CDR2 SVGIG (reference sequence). The CDR3 extends over 13 amino acids.

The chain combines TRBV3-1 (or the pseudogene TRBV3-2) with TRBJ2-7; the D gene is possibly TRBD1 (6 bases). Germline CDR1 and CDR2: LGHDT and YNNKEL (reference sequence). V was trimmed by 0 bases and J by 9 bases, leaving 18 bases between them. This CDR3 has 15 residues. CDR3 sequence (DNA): TGTGCCAGCAGCCAAGAGTGGGGCAGGGGTCTGGTGCAGTACTTC. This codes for CASSQEWGRGLVQYF.

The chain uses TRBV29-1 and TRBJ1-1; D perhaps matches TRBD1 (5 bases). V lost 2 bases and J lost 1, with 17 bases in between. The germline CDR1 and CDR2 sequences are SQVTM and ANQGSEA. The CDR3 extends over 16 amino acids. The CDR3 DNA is TGCAGCGTTGAATTGGCAGGGCGGTTGTGGAACACTGAAGCTTTCTTT. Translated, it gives CSVELAGRLWNTEAFF.

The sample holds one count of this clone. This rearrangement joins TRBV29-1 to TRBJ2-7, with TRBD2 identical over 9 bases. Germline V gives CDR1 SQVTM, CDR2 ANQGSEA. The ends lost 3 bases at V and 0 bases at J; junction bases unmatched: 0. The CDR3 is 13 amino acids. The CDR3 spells CSVDSGGSYEQYF. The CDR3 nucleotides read TGCAGCGTTGATAGCGGGGGCTCCTACGAGCAGTACTTC.

CDR3 residues: CASSQTTTSGSYEQYF. DNA of the CDR3: TGTGCCAGCAGCCAAACAACGACTAGCGGGAGTTACGAGCAGTACTTC. The chain is built from TRBV4-2 and TRBJ2-7, with 12 bases fitting TRBD2. The CDR3 length is 16 residues. Germline V gives CDR1 LGHNA, CDR2 YNFKEQ. With V trimmed by 2 bases and J by 4 bases, 6 bases remained unmatched.

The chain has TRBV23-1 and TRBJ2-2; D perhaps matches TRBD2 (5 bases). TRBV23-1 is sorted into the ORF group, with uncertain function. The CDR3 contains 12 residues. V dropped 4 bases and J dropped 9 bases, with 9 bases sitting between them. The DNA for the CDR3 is TGCGCCAGCAGTCTTGACGGGAGGGAGCTGTTTTTT. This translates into CASSLDGRELFF.

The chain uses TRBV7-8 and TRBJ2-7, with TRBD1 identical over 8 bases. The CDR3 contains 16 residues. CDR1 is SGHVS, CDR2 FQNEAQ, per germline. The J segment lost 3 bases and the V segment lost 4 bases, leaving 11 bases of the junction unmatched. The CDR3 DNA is TGTGCCAGCAGCTCAATCAGGGGGCGAAACATCTACGAGCAGTACTTC. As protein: CASSSIRGRNIYEQYF.